These 17 T cell receptor beta chains originate from one sample sequenced in a study of blood T cell repertoires in COVID-19. This table comes from immunoSEQ multiplex PCR, and its TCRdb copy is limited to in-frame clones, with some not included. This table holds more than 80,000 clones, around 90% found once. The sequencing input was peripheral blood. The origin of the receptors is a human donor with active COVID-19. The donor label of this sample is uncertain.

The chain carries TRBV11-2 and TRBJ2-2; 7 bases align to TRBD1. There are 14 residues in the CDR3. Looked up from germline, CDR1 is SGHAT and CDR2 is FQNNGV. The ends lost 0 bases at V and 10 bases at J; junction bases unmatched: 5. CDR3 in DNA: TGTGCCAGCAGCTTAGAATTTGGGACAGAGGAGCTGTTTTTT. Amino acids: CASSLEFGTEELFF.

V is TRBV2 and J is TRBJ1-4; possible D gene TRBD1, 5 bases. The CDR3 extends over 15 amino acids. V was shortened by 3 bases and J by 4 bases, with 12 bases between the two germline ends. Germline values: CDR1 SNHLY, CDR2 FYNNEI. DNA for the CDR3: TGTGCCAGCAGTGAGGAGGGACGGATTAATGAAAAACTGTTTTTT. Translated, it gives CASSEEGRINEKLFF.

This clone was detected only once. The V call is TRBV4-3, the J call TRBJ2-2; D remains unclear. This CDR3 region has 16 residues. The germline V gene has CDR1 LGHNA and CDR2 YSLEER. Between the trimmed V and J ends, which lost 0 bases and 4 bases, there was a span of 12 bases. The CDR3 DNA reads as TGCGCCAGCAGCCAAGATTCGACTGCCCTCACCGGGGAGCTGTTTTTT. As protein: CASSQDSTALTGELFF.

The V gene is TRBV20-1, the J gene TRBJ2-5, with a tentative D call TRBD2 (6 bases). From germline, CDR1 is DFQATT and CDR2 SNEGSKA (reference sequence). The ends were cut back, 3 bases at V and 2 bases at J, with 22 bases in the middle. The CDR3 covers 17 residues. CDR3 residues: CSASLAVGGTFQETQYF. In DNA form, the CDR3 reads TGCAGTGCTAGTCTCGCCGTGGGGGGAACCTTTCAAGAGACCCAGTACTTC.

This clone was counted once. The chain combines TRBV6-2 or TRBV6-3 with TRBJ1-1; weak D call: TRBD1 (6 bases). Germline V gene sequence: CDR1 MNHEY, CDR2 SVGEGT. With 1 base removed from V and 0 bases from J, the gap between germline ends came to 12 bases. The CDR3 is 16 amino acids. Here the CDR3 reads CASSYLKGGLNTEAFF. For the CDR3, the DNA is TGTGCCAGCAGTTACTTGAAAGGGGGATTGAACACTGAAGCTTTCTTT.

The J gene is TRBJ1-1, the V gene TRBV25-1; tentative D call: TRBD1 (5 bases). This CDR3 region has 13 residues. Germline loops: CDR1 MGHDK, CDR2 SYGVNS. The V gene lost 5 bases and the J gene lost 1 base, with 8 bases spanning the gap. The DNA for the CDR3 is TGTGCCAGCAGTTGGGGCAGGAACACTGAAGCTTTCTTT. It codes for CASSWGRNTEAFF.

This clone showed up just once. This sequence joins TRBV11-2 and TRBJ2-1, with 9 bases identical to TRBD2. With V trimmed by 5 bases and J by 6 bases, 20 bases remained unmatched. CDR3 length equals 19 residues. Germline lookup yields CDR1 SGHAT and CDR2 FQNNGV. The CDR3 nucleotides read TGTGCCAGCAGCGGGCAACCCCCGGGACTAGCTTTCGGAGTCAATGAGCAGTTCTTC. Its translation is CASSGQPPGLAFGVNEQFF.

This clone was recorded only once. V gene TRBV5-1 combines with J gene TRBJ1-3; a weak D match, TRBD1 (5 bases). Germline-derived CDR1 and CDR2 are SGHRS and YFSETQ. V shed 5 bases and J shed 2 bases, with 14 bases lying between them. The CDR3 runs to 15 residues. The CDR3 loop reads CASRAREGPGNTIYF. In DNA, the CDR3 is TGCGCCAGCAGGGCCAGGGAAGGACCTGGAAACACCATATATTTT.

This chain joins TRBV25-1 and TRBJ1-3; D is unresolved. Germline V lookup: CDR1 MGHDK, CDR2 SYGVNS. CDR3 length: 16 amino acids. Trimming left V 0 bases short and J 1 base short, with 10 bases between. The CDR3 bases are TGTGCCAGCAGTGAATATTTCCGGGAATCTGGAAACACCATATATTTT. Translation: CASSEYFRESGNTIYF.

The rearrangement links TRBV7-9 to TRBJ1-6; 7 positions match TRBD1. Germline-derived CDR1 and CDR2 are SEHNR and FQNEAQ (reference sequence). The ends lost 5 bases at V and 8 bases at J; junction bases unmatched: 9. The CDR3 has 15 amino acids. This CDR3 is CASSETGPTYSPLHF. The CDR3 DNA follows: TGTGCCAGCAGCGAGACAGGGCCAACATATTCACCCCTCCACTTT.

The chain has TRBV3-1 (or the pseudogene TRBV3-2) and TRBJ1-2, with unresolved D. The ends were cut back, 1 base at V and 0 bases at J, with 12 bases in the middle. The CDR3 has 16 residues. From germline, CDR1 is LGHDT and CDR2 YNNKEL (reference sequence). CDR3 region: CASSQGLGRANYGYTF. The CDR3 nucleotides read TGTGCCAGCAGCCAAGGCCTCGGGAGAGCTAACTATGGCTACACCTTC.

The chain is built from TRBV7-6 and TRBJ2-7, with D maybe TRBD2 (5 bases). The CDR3 has 13 residues. Trimming took 1 base from V and 3 from J, leaving 7 bases between them. Germline loops: CDR1 SGHVS, CDR2 FNYEAQ. The CDR3 reads CASSLDEGYEQYF. DNA for the CDR3: TGTGCCAGCAGCTTAGATGAGGGCTACGAGCAGTACTTC.

Here the CDR3 reads CASSLSLGGSYNSPLHF. CDR3 coding DNA: TGTGCCAGCAGTTTATCGCTCGGGGGCTCCTATAATTCACCCCTCCACTTT. The V call is TRBV27, the J call TRBJ1-6; perhaps TRBD1 as D (5 bases). V dropped 0 bases and J dropped 0 bases, with 9 bases sitting between them. CDR3 size: 17 residues. The germline V gene has CDR1 MNHEY and CDR2 SMNVEV (reference sequence).

The count of this clone is one. CDR3 region: CASSGDREDYGYTF. The DNA of the CDR3 is TGTGCCAGCAGCGGGGACAGGGAGGACTATGGCTACACCTTC. The chain has TRBV6-6 and TRBJ1-2; 9 nucleotides align to TRBD1. Germline lookup yields CDR1 MNHNY and CDR2 SVGAGI (reference sequence). With V trimmed by 6 bases and J by 3 bases, 5 bases remained unmatched. This CDR3 region has 14 residues.

The chain uses TRBV7-2 and TRBJ1-1, with D perhaps TRBD1 (5 bases). Germline CDR1 and CDR2: SGHTA and FQGNSA. V lost 3 bases to trimming and J lost 4 bases, with 9 bases between them. The CDR3 is 13 amino acids. CDR3 in DNA: TGTGCCAGCAGCTTTGACAGTGGCACTGAAGCTTTCTTT. Translating gives CASSFDSGTEAFF.

The V call is TRBV6-4, the J call TRBJ1-1, with D perhaps TRBD1 (6 bases). This CDR3 region has 17 residues. Germline V gene sequence: CDR1 MRHNA, CDR2 SNTAGT. Trimming cost V 1 base and J 5 bases, with 20 bases left between them. CDR3 bases: TGTGCCAGCAGTGACTGTCGGGACACCTTTGTGAGGACTGAAGCTTTCTTT. Its translation is CASSDCRDTFVRTEAFF.

The V call is TRBV6-2 or TRBV6-3, the J call TRBJ1-3, with unresolved D. The ends were cut back, 0 bases at V and 0 bases at J, with 9 bases in the middle. The CDR3 runs 16 residues. Germline V gene data show CDR1 as MNHEY and CDR2 as SVGEGT. The CDR3 nucleotides are TGTGCCAGCAGTTACTCGATCCGGAGCTCTGGAAACACCATATATTTT. It codes for CASSYSIRSSGNTIYF.